This T cell receptor (beta chain) came from a study of blood T cell repertoires in COVID-19. At the level of the study: T cells, B-cell-depleted T cells, or PBMCs provided the cDNA or gDNA that served as material.

After removal of 4 bases from V and 2 bases from J, the junction contained 5 bases not matched to a gene. The CDR3 totals 15 residues. The germline gives CDR1 SNHLY, CDR2 FYNNEI. Which cohort a participant joined came from the clinical history participants gave. How the authors handled the data: By means of reference gene primer amplification, nucleated cell counts were estimated. Here immunoSEQ multiplex PCR was the method, and the copy in TCRdb shows in-frame clones only, minus some. Clonal size and the V and J genes are those of that table, whereas D and trimming came from the DNA. The table records some 260,000 clones, about 80% of them present only once.

Material for sequencing was PBMCs or T cells enriched from blood (not recorded which). This chain links TRBV2 with TRBJ1-5, with TRBD1 identical over 7 bases. This clonotype was obtained from a man aged 30-40 years with acute COVID-19. CDR3 sequence reads: CASSGGQGGNQPQHF. The CDR3 DNA follows: TGTGCCAGCAGTGGGGGGCAGGGGGGCAATCAGCCCCAGCATTTT.